This T cell receptor beta chain came from a study of T cells in Graves' hyperthyroidism and ophthalmopathy. For the diagnoses, clinical symptoms, serum thyroxine and TRAb, thyroid ultrasound and orbital computed tomography were used. Germline values: CDR1 MNHEY, CDR2 SVGEGT. V lost 8 bases and J lost 8, with 16 bases in between. CDR3 length: 13 amino acids. What was amplified from RNA transcripts were TCR beta CDR3 regions. First-round RT-PCR targeting the TCR CDR3 was performed with the HTBI primer set. TCRdb recomputed calls from the multiplex PCR reads with MiXCR, one row per CDR3 protein. The sample records a few hundred thousand distinct CDR3 sequences, approximately 49% being singletons.

The chain links TRBV6-2 or TRBV6-3 to TRBJ1-3; TRBD1 is a possible D gene (5 bases). The sample taken for sequencing was peripheral blood or thyroid tissue (not recorded which). This TCR came from an adult woman with Graves' disease, either hyperthyroidism or ophthalmopathy (not recorded which). The CDR3 sequence: CASRGLAGDTIYF. The CDR3 DNA follows: TGTGCCAGCCGGGGACTAGCGGGAGACACCATATATTTT.